The present entry profiles one T cell receptor (beta chain) with its context. What antigen it recognizes has not been identified. Base-call qualities are not available, and no considerably larger clone is one nucleotide away. V loses 6 bases of germline sequence and J loses 5 bases, and the interval between the two ends is 16 bases. CDR1 and CDR2 were assigned from the germline V gene as MRHNA and SNTAGT. Reading from cysteine to phenylalanine, the CDR3 counts 14 amino acids. CDR3 DNA only is kept here, 42 bases in frame from base 1. This entry is derived from a study of T cell responses to AZD1222 COVID-19 vaccine (dated by TCRdb to 2020 to 2022). As for the study more broadly: AZD1222 recipients given second doses at about 4 weeks or at about 12 weeks were pooled, since spike-specific TCR depth and breadth were not found to differ between the two schedules. Enrollment into the trials was organized by age into subgroups of 18-55, 56-69 and 70-plus years, and those subgroups contained roughly 150, 30 and 60 TCR-sequenced participants, respectively. TCR sequencing was performed for roughly 250 trial participants, of whom about 200 were given two doses of AZD1222 and around 25 were given two doses of MenACWY control vaccine. The full study reports these points: Because no day 14 peak-response samples were available, repertoires were characterized only after the peak T cell response. Vaccine-associated CD4 TCRs spanned the whole spike protein, with dominant responses in regions 160-218 and 743-854. Participants were mostly white British, with more females than males. The authors suggested clonal diversity may have been underestimated. Reportedly, close to half of the unique spike-specific TCRs recognized epitopes lying outside the regions that are mutated in the B.1.351 and B.1.1.7 variants. After two AZD1222 doses, spike-specific TCR breadth and depth were significantly higher than at day 0 and than in MenACWY recipients. The 56-69-year group was small, and its depth increase did not reach significance, likely because of low power. Conclusions about previously exposed vaccinees are limited because only six or seven AZD1222 recipients were SARS-CoV-2 seropositive at baseline.

The sample's time point label, in plain terms: baseline before first vaccination. Samples from vaccinated people were obtained from the UK trials COV001 and COV002, which included a single-blind randomized controlled phase 2/3 trial of AZD1222 (ChAdOx1 nCoV-19) in healthy adults. For TCRbeta chain sequencing, PBMC samples were collected from trial participants at day 0 and at day 28 after the second dose. The CDR3 regions of human TCRbeta chains were analyzed by immunosequencing. The paper's data handling went like this. Repertoire TCRs were checked for matches against a reference library of SARS-CoV-2-specific TCRs that had been generated using the MIRA antigen-specificity platform. Breadth meant the fraction of unique TCRs that were SARS-CoV-2-associated, whereas depth meant the fraction of total T cells that were SARS-CoV-2-associated. Using the MIRA data, each spike-specific TCR was assigned both to the spike region to which the TCR was reactive and to a CD4 or CD8 class. Log10-transformed breadth and depth values were compared by one-way ANOVA with Sidak's multiple comparisons tests. The immuneACCESS repertoire file appears here via TCRdb, limited to in-frame rearrangements. These files lack a portion of the clones; in checked studies, under half of the deficit traces to unresolved V genes, and the cause of the others is not known. That table furnishes V, J and clone size, whereas the DNA furnished D and trimming. The sample table contains 86,000 or so clones; only one count was recorded for around 90% of them. The ten largest make up approximately 2% of the sample.

The sequence was obtained from an adult in good health. The chain is made from TRBV6-4 and TRBJ1-2, with no D gene named confidently. The specimen was peripheral blood, collected on day 0 of AZD1222 vaccination. The DNA is as follows: TGTGCCAGCAGCCAGAGTGCCGGGAGTTATGGCTACACCTTC. This yields the protein CASSQSAGSYGYTF.